What follows are 32 T cell receptor beta chains derived from one specimen sequenced in a study of Ad26.COV2.S vaccination and SARS-CoV-2 variants. Treatment here: roughly 19 received Ad26.COV2.S at low or high dose, single or two shots; roughly 5 received placebo; per-sample allocation not given. Sampling occurred on day 63 after the first vaccine or placebo injection. Generated by immunoSEQ multiplex PCR, the TCRdb table keeps only in-frame clones and is missing some. Among more than 400,000 clones listed, roughly 91% were seen once. Here the sequenced sample was peripheral blood, taken in a trial of Ad26.COV2.S vaccine versus placebo. The receptors shown here come from a person between 18 and 59 years old who received the Ad26.COV2.S COVID-19 vaccine or a placebo.

The gene calls are TRBV19 and TRBJ2-4; unclear D gene. Per germline, CDR1 LNHDA and CDR2 SQIVND (reference sequence). The V and J ends lost 6 bases and 8 bases respectively, with 14 bases between them. The CDR3 consists of 13 residues. CDR3 DNA sequence: TGTGCCAGTAGCCTACAGCAGTGGGACATTCAGTACTTC. Its protein is CASSLQQWDIQYF. Looking up the rest from reference TRBV19 and TRBJ2-4 gives the full variable domain: DGGITQSPKYLFRKEGQNVTLSCEQNLNHDAMYWYRQDPGQGLRLIYYSQIVNDFQKGDIAEGYSVSREKKESFPLTVTSAQKNPTAFYLCASSLQQWDIQYFGAGTRLSVL.

V gene TRBV6-5 combines with J gene TRBJ2-3; D not certain. The germline V and J ends were trimmed by 7 bases and 1 base, with 12 bases remaining between them. CDR1 is MNHEY and CDR2 is SVGAGI in the germline V gene. The CDR3 covers 14 residues. The CDR3 here is CASTPSRGTDTQYF. As DNA, the CDR3 is TGTGCCAGCACCCCGAGTCGAGGCACAGATACGCAGTATTTT.

V is TRBV12-3 or TRBV12-4 and J is TRBJ2-3, with TRBD2 matching 7 bases. The CDR3 consists of 13 residues. Trimming took 3 bases from V and 6 from J; bases not matched to a gene: 3. The CDR3 bases are TGTGCCAGCAGTTTCCAGGGAGGGGATACGCAGTATTTT. This encodes CASSFQGGDTQYF.

The chain employs TRBV10-3 and TRBJ2-1; a possible D gene is TRBD2 (6 bases). The germline gives CDR1 ENHRY, CDR2 SYGVKD. V was trimmed by 3 bases and J by 4 bases, leaving 13 bases between them. The CDR3 loop spans 15 amino acids. This chain's CDR3 is CAISEAGQIYNEQFF. The DNA for the CDR3 is TGTGCCATCAGTGAAGCGGGTCAAATTTACAATGAGCAGTTCTTC.

This chain joins TRBV29-1 and TRBJ1-1; D ambiguous. CDR1 SQVTM and CDR2 ANQGSEA come from the germline V gene. V lost 7 bases, J lost 3 bases, and 9 bases lay in between. The CDR3 has 11 amino acids. CDR3 residues: CSGGRDTEAFF. DNA of the CDR3: TGCAGCGGAGGCCGGGACACTGAAGCTTTCTTT.

This clone was seen once. The chain is built from TRBV27 and TRBJ2-7; TRBD1 is a possible D gene (5 bases). Germline CDR1 reads MNHEY; CDR2 reads SMNVEV (reference sequence). CDR3 length equals 14 residues. V was pared by 4 bases and J by 0 bases, with 10 bases between. CDR3: CASSSSDNSYEQYF. CDR3 nucleotide sequence: TGTGCCAGCAGTTCGTCGGACAACTCCTACGAGCAGTACTTC.

The chain is built from TRBV6-5 and TRBJ1-4, with D perhaps matching TRBD1 (6 bases). V gave up 2 bases and J gave up 0 bases, with 7 bases separating them. Looked up from germline, CDR1 is MNHEY and CDR2 is SVGAGI. The CDR3 loop spans 15 amino acids. CDR3 nucleotide sequence: TGTGCCAGCAGTTACGGGGGCTCAACTAATGAAAAACTGTTTTTT. Its translation is CASSYGGSTNEKLFF.

This clone has a single count. The V gene is TRBV15, the J gene TRBJ1-5; no definite D call. Per the germline V gene, CDR1 is LNHNV and CDR2 is YYDKDF (reference sequence). V was pared by 3 bases and J by 2 bases, with 11 bases between. This CDR3 comprises 15 residues. CDR3: CATSRVTSGNQPQHF. In nucleotides, the CDR3 is TGTGCCACCAGCAGGGTTACATCAGGCAATCAGCCCCAGCATTTT.

The chain combines TRBV6-4 with TRBJ2-1; the match to TRBD1 covers 8 bases. V lost 7 bases, J lost 9 bases, and 20 bases stayed unmatched. CDR1 and CDR2 (germline): MRHNA, SNTAGT. The CDR3 has 17 amino acids. CDR3: CASTWGEDRVLEAEQFF. Here the CDR3 DNA reads TGTGCCAGCACCTGGGGAGAGGACAGGGTCTTAGAAGCTGAGCAGTTCTTC.

This clone appeared once. The V and J genes are TRBV6-5 and TRBJ1-6; TRBD1 matches 7 bases. From germline, CDR1 is MNHEY and CDR2 SVGAGI. CDR3 length: 13 amino acids. With V trimmed by 5 bases and J by 10 bases, 5 bases remained unmatched. The CDR3: CASSPTGDSPLHF. In DNA, the CDR3 is TGTGCCAGCAGTCCCACAGGGGACTCACCCCTCCACTTT.

The chain joins TRBV27 to TRBJ2-7; 7 bases are shared with TRBD2. CDR1 MNHEY and CDR2 SMNVEV come from the germline V gene (reference sequence). J gave up 3 bases and V 5 bases, and 10 bases lay outside the gene matches. This CDR3 region has 15 residues. CDR3 DNA sequence: TGTGCCAGCAGTGAGACTAGCCTACCCATCTACGAGCAGTACTTC. Translating it yields CASSETSLPIYEQYF.

This clone has a single count. CDR3 in amino acids: CASSLRGGLAYEQYF. The DNA for the CDR3 is TGTGCCAGCAGCTTACGGGGGGGTTTAGCTTACGAGCAGTACTTC. J is TRBJ2-7 and V is TRBV7-2; the match to TRBD2 covers 8 bases. J was trimmed by 4 bases and V by 2 bases; bases with no gene match: 7. The CDR3 extends over 15 amino acids. The germline gives CDR1 SGHTA, CDR2 FQGNSA.

V and J are TRBV6-5 and TRBJ2-7; D tentatively reads TRBD1 or TRBD2 (5 bases each). The germline gives CDR1 MNHEY, CDR2 SVGAGI. The CDR3 covers 14 residues. Trimming removed 0 bases at V and 7 bases at J, with 13 bases between. The CDR3 spells CASSYSPGAKEQYF. The CDR3 DNA reads TGTGCCAGCAGTTACTCGCCCGGGGCAAAGGAGCAGTACTTC.

This clone was observed once. The rearrangement joins TRBV2 to TRBJ2-2; tentatively, D is TRBD1 or TRBD2 (5 bases each). Germline-derived CDR1 and CDR2 are SNHLY and FYNNEI. The germline V and J ends were trimmed by 2 bases and 4 bases, with 8 bases remaining between them. The CDR3 has 14 residues. CDR3 in DNA: TGTGCCAGCAGTGAATTGGGGGTCACCGGGGAGCTGTTTTTT. It yields the protein CASSELGVTGELFF. Together with reference TRBV2 and TRBJ2-2, the CDR3 gives the full variable domain: EPEVTQTPSHQVTQMGQEVILRCVPISNHLYFYWYRQILGQKVEFLVSFYNNEISEKSEIFDDQFSVERPDGSNFTLKIRSTKLEDSAMYFCASSELGVTGELFFGEGSRLTVL.

The rearrangement links TRBV19 to TRBJ2-7; 8 bases line up with TRBD1. The germline V gene encodes CDR1 LNHDA and CDR2 SQIVND (reference sequence). The length of the CDR3 is 14 residues. V lost 4 bases and J lost 3; bases outside the gene matches: 5. The CDR3 DNA reads as TGTGCCAGTAGTACAGGGACAGGCAACTACGAGCAGTACTTC. It specifies CASSTGTGNYEQYF.

This clone was observed a few times. The V call is TRBV19, the J call TRBJ2-3; 8 nucleotides match TRBD2. CDR1 is LNHDA and CDR2 is SQIVND in the germline V gene (reference sequence). V lost 5 bases to trimming and J lost 4 bases; unmatched junction nucleotides: 11. The CDR3 loop spans 16 amino acids. CDR3 sequence (DNA): TGTGCCAGTAGTCCACTTGCCGCGGGAGGAGCAGATACGCAGTATTTT. Its protein product is CASSPLAAGGADTQYF.

The chain recombines TRBV28 with TRBJ2-3, with 10 bases fitting TRBD2. The CDR3 contains 16 residues. After removal of 2 bases from V and 4 bases from J, the junction contained 6 bases not matched to a gene. Germline-derived CDR1 and CDR2 are MDHEN and SYDVKM. The CDR3 loop is CASSLAGTSDPDTQYF. The DNA for the CDR3 is TGTGCCAGCAGTTTAGCCGGGACTAGCGATCCAGATACGCAGTATTTT.

The rearrangement joins TRBV28 to TRBJ2-7; maybe TRBD2 (7 bases). The CDR3 length is 16 residues. The germline V gene encodes CDR1 MDHEN and CDR2 SYDVKM. V was clipped by 2 bases and J by 4 bases, with 18 bases between them. Written as DNA, the CDR3 is TGTGCCAGCAGTTTACTCGGCTCAGGGGAGGGTTACGAGCAGTACTTC. It is translated as CASSLLGSGEGYEQYF.

This clone has a single count. The chain combines TRBV9 with TRBJ2-1; D possibly matches TRBD1 or TRBD2 (5 bases each). Trimming pared 5 bases from V and 0 bases from J, leaving 12 bases between. CDR1 is SGDLS and CDR2 is YYNGEE in the germline V gene. The CDR3 is 15 residues long. As DNA, the CDR3 is TGTGCCAGCAGGAGGGACGGTAGCTCCTACAATGAGCAGTTCTTC. Amino acids: CASRRDGSSYNEQFF.

The chain links TRBV5-4 to TRBJ1-6, with TRBD1 matching 9 bases. The CDR3 consists of 17 residues. With 4 bases clipped from V and 0 bases from J, the junction kept 5 bases outside the gene matches. The V gene's germline CDR1 is SGHNT and CDR2 YYREEE (reference sequence). The CDR3 protein is CASSPDRGSSYNSPLHF. The CDR3 nucleotides are TGTGCCAGCAGCCCAGACAGGGGGAGCTCCTATAATTCACCCCTCCACTTT.

V gene TRBV7-6 combines with J gene TRBJ1-2; TRBD1 is a possible D gene (5 bases). V gave up 3 bases and J gave up 0 bases, with 11 bases separating them. Germline CDR1 is SGHVS and CDR2 is FNYEAQ. The CDR3 is 15 amino acids. The CDR3 DNA sequence: TGTGCCAGCAGCTTTAGTTCGGGACCTAACTATGGCTACACCTTC. It encodes CASSFSSGPNYGYTF.

This clone came up once. The rearrangement uses TRBV2 and TRBJ2-3, with 14 nucleotides matching TRBD2. CDR1 SNHLY and CDR2 FYNNEI come from the germline V gene. V lost 8 bases to trimming and J lost 12 bases; unmatched junction nucleotides: 10. This CDR3 has 14 amino acids. CDR3 in DNA: TGTGCCAGCCGCTTAGGGACTAGCGGGAGCCAACAGTATTTT. Its translation: CASRLGTSGSQQYF.

The table lists this clone with a few counts. This chain joins TRBV30 and TRBJ2-1, with 7 bases matching TRBD2. This CDR3 has 13 residues. Germline CDR1 is GTSNPN and CDR2 is SVGIG (reference sequence). Losses at the gene ends were 5 bases for V and 6 bases for J; bases not matched to a gene: 7. The CDR3 loop is CAWALGGFNEQFF. Written as DNA, the CDR3 is TGTGCCTGGGCTCTGGGGGGGTTCAATGAGCAGTTCTTC.

The rearrangement links TRBV27 to TRBJ2-1; D unresolved. From germline, CDR1 is MNHEY and CDR2 SMNVEV (reference sequence). With 3 bases removed from V and 2 bases from J, the gap between germline ends came to 5 bases. The CDR3 loop spans 13 amino acids. CDR3 DNA: TGTGCCAGCAGTTTTGGGACCTACAATGAGCAGTTCTTC. This encodes CASSFGTYNEQFF.

The gene calls are TRBV7-9 and TRBJ2-5; D remains unclear. With 1 base removed from V and 2 bases from J, the gap between germline ends came to 2 bases. The CDR3 spans 12 residues. Germline CDR1 reads SEHNR; CDR2 reads FQNEAQ (reference sequence). DNA of the CDR3: TGTGCCAGCAGCTTAGAGCAAGAGACCCAGTACTTC. This sequence encodes CASSLEQETQYF.

The rearrangement links TRBV5-6 to TRBJ2-2, with D perhaps TRBD1 (5 bases). V was clipped by 3 bases and J by 4 bases, with 16 bases between them. The CDR3 sequence is 16 residues long. Germline V gene lookup returns CDR1 SGHDT and CDR2 YYEEEE. The CDR3 coding sequence is TGTGCCAGCAGCTGGAGTCTAAGGGGAAGCACCGGGGAGCTGTTTTTT. It codes for CASSWSLRGSTGELFF.

The chain carries TRBV28 and TRBJ1-5; D is uncertain. V dropped 5 bases and J dropped 0 bases, with 11 bases sitting between them. CDR1 and CDR2 from the germline V gene are MDHEN and SYDVKM. This CDR3 spans 15 amino acids. The CDR3: CASSPALHSNQPQHF. The CDR3 coding sequence is TGTGCCAGCAGTCCGGCCTTACATAGCAATCAGCCCCAGCATTTT.

The chain couples TRBV2 to TRBJ2-1; D possibly uses TRBD1 or TRBD2 (5 bases each). The V end was cut by 6 bases, the J end by 9 bases, with 21 bases between. Germline V gives CDR1 SNHLY, CDR2 FYNNEI. The length of the CDR3 is 15 residues. The CDR3 sequence: CASSQAAGISGEQFF. CDR3 bases: TGTGCCAGCAGCCAAGCGGCAGGGATCTCCGGTGAGCAGTTCTTC.

This clone showed up just once. J is TRBJ2-7 and V is TRBV2; D is ambiguous. This CDR3 has 11 amino acids. Trimming stripped 7 bases from V and 2 bases from J, with 6 bases between. Germline V gene lookup returns CDR1 SNHLY and CDR2 FYNNEI. CDR3: CASIGAYEQYF. CDR3 DNA sequence: TGTGCCAGCATCGGCGCCTACGAGCAGTACTTC.

This clone appeared a single time. The CDR3 spells CASSLTRGGVLSYEQYF. CDR3 DNA sequence: TGTGCCAGCAGCTTAACAAGGGGCGGGGTCCTCTCCTACGAGCAGTACTTC. The rearrangement uses TRBV11-2 and TRBJ2-7; D is perhaps TRBD2 (6 bases). The germline gives CDR1 SGHAT, CDR2 FQNNGV. Trimming stripped 2 bases from V and 0 bases from J, with 17 bases between. The CDR3 has 17 residues.

The chain couples TRBV4-3 to TRBJ1-1; D ambiguous. The V end lost 1 base, the J end lost 6 bases, and 12 bases lay between the germline ends. Germline V gene sequence: CDR1 LGHNA, CDR2 YSLEER. This CDR3 has 14 residues. The CDR3 region is CASSQVQGRAEAFF. As DNA, the CDR3 is TGCGCCAGCAGCCAAGTACAAGGGCGCGCTGAAGCTTTCTTT.

The V gene is TRBV11-3, the J gene TRBJ2-1; 11 bases map to TRBD2. The V gene end was trimmed by 5 bases and the J gene end by 9 bases; junction bases not matched to a gene: 9. Germline assignment: CDR1 SGHNT and CDR2 YENEEA. This CDR3 has 15 amino acids. CDR3 protein: CASSPVAGGDTEQFF. CDR3 sequence (DNA): TGTGCCAGCAGCCCCGTAGCGGGAGGGGATACTGAGCAGTTCTTC.